Listed here are 14 T cell receptor beta chains from one sample, sequenced in a study of T cell clonality in common variable immunodeficiency (dated by TCRdb to 2014 to 2015). Libraries were built with the immunoSEQ multiplex PCR assay. As stored in TCRdb, this immuneACCESS dataset retains in-frame rearrangements with V and J assigned. A fraction of the clones does not appear; measured against another copy, unresolved V genes explain less than half of the discrepancy, and the remainder lacks a known reason. For this sample, about 41,000 clones appear and none is a singleton. About 1.3% of the sample is held by the ten biggest clonotypes. Sample: peripheral blood mononuclear cells. All receptors come from a person between 18 and 75 years old in good health.

This clone occurred many times. The CDR3 end lies 3 residues beyond the end of the read and is filled in from the germline J gene. The rearrangement links TRBV5-4 to TRBJ2-2; D perhaps matches TRBD1 (6 bases). Trimming pared 3 bases from V and 4 bases from J, leaving 10 bases between. This CDR3 region has 14 residues. Germline CDR1 and CDR2: SGHNT and YYREEE (reference sequence). The CDR3 loop is CASSSLGGTGELFF. The part of the CDR3 DNA that was read is TGTGCCAGCAGCTCTCTAGGGGGCACCGGGGAG. The full variable domain, in which reference TRBV5-4 and TRBJ2-2 provide the parts outside the CDR3, is ETGVTQSPTHLIKTRGQQVTLRCSSQSGHNTVSWYQQALGQGPQFIFQYYREEENGRGNFPPRFSGLQFPNYSSELNVNALELDDSALYLCASSSLGGTGELFFGEGSRLTVL.

This clone was seen at least ten times. The missing CDR3 end, 3 residues past where the read stops, is filled in from the germline J gene. The rearrangement links TRBV28 to TRBJ1-1; 9 nucleotides line up with TRBD1. Germline lookup yields CDR1 MDHEN and CDR2 SYDVKM. This CDR3 region has 17 residues. Unmatched junction bases numbered 13, after V lost 4 bases and J lost 4 bases. The CDR3 DNA, read in part, is TGTGCCAGCAGTTCGACCTCCTCAGGGACAGGGATCACTGAA. It encodes CASSSTSSGTGITE. The full-length CDR3 reads as CASSSTSSGTGITEAFF.

In its sample, this clone was seen many times. The missing CDR3 end, 3 residues past where the read stops, is filled in from the germline J gene. The rearrangement joins TRBV2 to TRBJ2-1; D possibly uses TRBD1 or TRBD2 (7 bases each). The germline CDR1 and CDR2 sequences are SNHLY and FYNNEI. Trimming cost V 7 bases and J 9 bases, with 19 bases left between them. This CDR3 comprises 14 residues. The CDR3 protein is CASNFRTGEGEQFF. The DNA read from the CDR3 is TGTGCCAGCAATTTTCGCACAGGGGAGGGTGAG.

This clone was counted ten times or more. The CDR3 end lies 3 residues beyond the end of the read and is filled in from the germline J gene. V is TRBV29-1 and J is TRBJ1-1; TRBD1 matches 8 bases. The germline CDR1 and CDR2 sequences are SQVTM and ANQGSEA. The CDR3 length is 12 residues. The part of the CDR3 DNA that was read is TGCAGCGTATACGGACAGGGTAAGGAA. Amino acids: CSVYGQGKE. The complete CDR3 reads CSVYGQGKEAFF.

Many counts were recorded for this clone. Read coverage stops 3 residues before the CDR3 terminus; the germline J gene supplies the remainder. The chain employs TRBV7-3 and TRBJ2-1; 9 bases fit TRBD2. The CDR3 runs to 15 residues. The trim removed 4 bases at V and 3 bases at J, leaving 4 bases unmatched. CDR1 SGHTA and CDR2 FQGTGA come from the germline V gene. The CDR3 is CASSSGTSLYNEQFF. CDR3 DNA, as far as it was read: TGTGCCAGCAGCTCCGGGACTAGCCTCTACAATGAG.

In this sample, this clone turned up many times. The read ends 3 residues shy of where the CDR3 ends; the end is completed using the germline J gene. The rearrangement joins TRBV7-6 to TRBJ2-5, with 13 bases lining up with TRBD2. After removal of 7 bases from V and 4 bases from J, the junction contained 15 bases not matched to a gene. The length of the CDR3 is 18 residues. The germline V gene has CDR1 SGHVS and CDR2 FNYEAQ. The sequenced CDR3 bases are TGTGCCAGCACCCGAGTCGGGTGGACTAGCGGGAGTGTAGAGACC. Translation gives CASTRVGWTSGSVET. Given in full, the CDR3 is CASTRVGWTSGSVETQYF.

This clone was found many times. The observed sequence ends 3 residues before the CDR3 terminus, with the missing tail filled in from the germline J gene. The V gene is TRBV20-1, the J gene TRBJ2-1; D remains ambiguous. Germline loops: CDR1 DFQATT, CDR2 SNEGSKA (reference sequence). This CDR3 contains 18 residues. V lost 3 bases, J lost 6 bases, and 27 bases lay in between. The part of the CDR3 DNA that was read is TGCAGTGCTAGGGCCCGGCCTTACGTTACAGAAGAACCCAATGAG. This codes for CSARARPYVTEEPNE. The CDR3 as a whole reads CSARARPYVTEEPNEQFF.

This clone was observed a few times. The CDR3 extends 3 residues past the end of the read, so its final part is completed from the germline J gene. This rearrangement joins TRBV5-1 to TRBJ2-7; 14 bases line up with TRBD2. V lost 4 bases, J lost 3 bases, and 6 bases stayed unmatched. The CDR3 is made up of 16 amino acids. The germline V gene has CDR1 SGHRS and CDR2 YFSETQ. The covered CDR3 bases are TGCGCCAGCAGCAGAGAAGGACTAGCGGGGGGCTACGAG. It codes for CASSREGLAGGYE. The full CDR3 sequence reads CASSREGLAGGYEQYF. Drawing the rest from reference TRBV5-1 and TRBJ2-7, the complete variable domain is KAGVTQTPRYLIKTRGQQVTLSCSPISGHRSVSWYQQTPGQGLQFLFEYFSETQRNKGNFPGRFSGRQFSNSRSEMNVSTLELGDSALYLCASSREGLAGGYEQYFGPGTRLTVT.

This clone was seen more than once but under ten times. The read ends 3 residues shy of where the CDR3 ends; the end is completed using the germline J gene. The V call is TRBV19, the J call TRBJ2-7, with D perhaps matching TRBD1 (6 bases). Trimming stripped 5 bases from V and 3 bases from J, with 17 bases between. The CDR3 totals 15 residues. Germline CDR1 and CDR2: LNHDA and SQIVND (reference sequence). Partial CDR3 DNA: TGTGCCAGTAGTTTCGACAGGAACCTGCACTACGAG. Its translation is CASSFDRNLHYE. The entire CDR3 is CASSFDRNLHYEQYF.

This clone was counted many times. The CDR3 sequence: CSATGTETYEQYF. CDR3 bases read: TGCAGTGCCACCGGGACAGAGACCTACGAG. V usage is TRBV20-1 and J usage is TRBJ2-7, with 7 bases lining up with TRBD1. The missing CDR3 end, 3 residues past where the read stops, is filled in from the germline J gene. Germline values: CDR1 DFQATT, CDR2 SNEGSKA (reference sequence). There are 13 residues in the CDR3. Germline trimming cut 6 bases from V and 2 bases from J; bases unmatched to any gene: 7.

At least ten counts were recorded for this clone. The read ends 3 residues before the CDR3 terminus; that terminus is restored from the germline J gene. This rearrangement joins TRBV20-1 to TRBJ2-1; TRBD2 agrees at 10 bases. V lost 6 bases to trimming and J lost 8 bases; unmatched junction nucleotides: 7. CDR1 and CDR2 from the germline V gene are DFQATT and SNEGSKA (reference sequence). The CDR3 runs 13 residues. CDR3 protein: CSAWASGSHEQFF. The sequenced part of the CDR3 DNA is TGCAGTGCGTGGGCTAGCGGGAGCCATGAG.

A note on this clone: The read terminates 3 residues ahead of where the CDR3 ends, so the germline J gene completes it. The chain carries TRBV7-3 and TRBJ2-3; D possibly corresponds to TRBD1 (5 bases). With 1 base removed from V and 2 bases from J, the gap between germline ends came to 10 bases. The CDR3 loop spans 15 amino acids. Germline V gene sequence: CDR1 SGHTA, CDR2 FQGTGA. CDR3 DNA, as far as it was read: TGTGCCAGCAGCTTAATGGGCAGGGCCACAGATACG. Translating gives CASSLMGRATDT. The whole CDR3 protein reads CASSLMGRATDTQYF.

At least ten counts were recorded for this clone. The read terminates 3 residues ahead of where the CDR3 ends, so the germline J gene completes it. The chain links TRBV5-5 to TRBJ1-2; 10 bases are a match to TRBD1. Germline loops: CDR1 SGHKS, CDR2 YYEKEE (reference sequence). Trimming took 3 bases from V and 2 from J; bases not matched to a gene: 4. The length of the CDR3 is 15 residues. Incomplete CDR3 DNA: TGTGCCAGCAGCTCGCCGGGACAGGGGAACTATGGC. Encoded protein: CASSSPGQGNYG. The entire CDR3 reads CASSSPGQGNYGYTF.

This clone was recorded at least ten times. The CDR3 end falls 3 residues outside the read, so it is completed with the germline J gene. The gene calls are TRBV10-2 and TRBJ2-3; D call uncertain. V dropped 4 bases and J dropped 1 base, with 3 bases sitting between them. Germline V gene sequence: CDR1 WSHSY, CDR2 SAAADI. This CDR3 region has 12 residues. The CDR3 is CASSVGTDTQYF. The DNA read from the CDR3 is TGCGCCAGCAGTGTAGGCACAGATACG.